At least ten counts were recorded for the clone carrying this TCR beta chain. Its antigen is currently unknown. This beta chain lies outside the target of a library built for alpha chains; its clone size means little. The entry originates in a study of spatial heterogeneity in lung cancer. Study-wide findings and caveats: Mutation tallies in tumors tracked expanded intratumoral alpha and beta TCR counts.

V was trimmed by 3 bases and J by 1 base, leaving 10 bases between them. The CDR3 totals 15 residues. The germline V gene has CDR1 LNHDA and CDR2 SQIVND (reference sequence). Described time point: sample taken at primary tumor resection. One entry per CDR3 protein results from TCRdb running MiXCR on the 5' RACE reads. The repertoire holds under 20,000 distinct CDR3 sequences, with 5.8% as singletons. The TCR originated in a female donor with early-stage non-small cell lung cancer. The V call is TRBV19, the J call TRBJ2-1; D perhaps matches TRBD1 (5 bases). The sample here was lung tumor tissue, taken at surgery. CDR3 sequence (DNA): TGTGCCAGTAGTATTTCGCAGGGTTCCTACAATGAGCAGTTCTTC. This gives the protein CASSISQGSYNEQFF.